The 8 T cell receptor beta chains reported below all come from one sample, sequenced in a study of T cell changes during pregnancy in multiple sclerosis. Sequencing used immunoSEQ multiplex PCR; TCRdb keeps in-frame clones, though not all of them. Here the sample spans 70,000 to 95,000 clones, around nine tenths being singletons. Source: CD4+ T cells from peripheral blood mononuclear cells, taken in the second trimester of pregnancy. Every receptor here comes from a female donor with multiple sclerosis, enrolled in a pregnancy study.

The chain's CDR3 is CASSQISGTGSSYEQYF. The CDR3 DNA reads as TGCGCCAGCAGCCAAATCTCCGGGACAGGGTCCTCCTACGAGCAGTACTTC. The chain employs TRBV4-3 and TRBJ2-7; 9 bases map to TRBD1. The CDR3 runs to 17 residues. Looked up from germline, CDR1 is LGHNA and CDR2 is YSLEER. V lost 2 bases and J lost 0; bases outside the gene matches: 8.

The chain couples TRBV6-1 to TRBJ2-7, with a possible D match to TRBD1 (6 bases). Germline V gene lookup returns CDR1 MNHNS and CDR2 SASEGT. The CDR3 loop spans 13 amino acids. V was shortened by 7 bases and J by 6 bases, with 16 bases between the two germline ends. The CDR3 nucleotides are TGTGCCAGCACCAAGGACAGAGTGGGCGAGCAGTACTTC. It is translated as CASTKDRVGEQYF.

The chain employs TRBV9 and TRBJ2-6; no definite D call. The V end was cut by 2 bases, the J end by 0 bases, with 12 bases between. CDR1 and CDR2 (germline): SGDLS, YYNGEE. The CDR3 loop spans 17 amino acids. CDR3 bases: TGTGCCAGCAGCGTGGCTGCAGGAACCTCTGGGGCCAACGTCCTGACTTTC. This sequence encodes CASSVAAGTSGANVLTF.

The gene calls are TRBV30 and TRBJ1-6, with D tentatively TRBD1 (6 bases). This CDR3 has 15 residues. Germline V gene sequence: CDR1 GTSNPN, CDR2 SVGIG (reference sequence). V gave up 3 bases and J gave up 7 bases, with 16 bases separating them. CDR3 protein: CAWRDLRGRNSPLHF. CDR3 bases: TGTGCCTGGAGGGATCTCAGGGGAAGGAATTCACCCCTCCACTTT.

The V gene is TRBV30, the J gene TRBJ1-1, with TRBD1 matching over 8 bases. V shed 4 bases, J shed 0 bases, and the junction held 25 bases outside the gene matches. Germline CDR1 is GTSNPN and CDR2 is SVGIG (reference sequence). The CDR3 contains 21 residues. CDR3 DNA sequence: TGTGCCTGGATCCCACACAGGGGGGGTTTAGTGGGGAAGAGATTGAACACTGAAGCTTTCTTT. Translation gives CAWIPHRGGLVGKRLNTEAFF.

This clone turned up a few times. The V call is TRBV5-1, the J call TRBJ1-2, with TRBD1 identical over 7 bases. After removal of 4 bases from V and 0 bases from J, the junction contained 3 bases not matched to a gene. The CDR3 sequence is 14 residues long. The germline gives CDR1 SGHRS, CDR2 YFSETQ. Here the CDR3 reads CASSLDRTNYGYTF. CDR3 DNA: TGCGCCAGCAGCCTGGACAGGACTAACTATGGCTACACCTTC.

The chain is built from TRBV19 and TRBJ2-7; the match to TRBD2 covers 8 bases. This CDR3 region has 16 residues. CDR1 is LNHDA, CDR2 SQIVND, per germline (reference sequence). With 6 bases clipped from V and 0 bases from J, the junction kept 10 bases outside the gene matches. The CDR3 DNA sequence: TGTGCCAGTAGCAGAACTAGCGGTCCATTCTCCTACGAGCAGTACTTC. Amino acids: CASSRTSGPFSYEQYF.

V is TRBV7-9 and J is TRBJ1-5; D is uncertain. Germline V gives CDR1 SEHNR, CDR2 FQNEAQ (reference sequence). This CDR3 spans 14 amino acids. V lost 3 bases to trimming and J lost 3 bases, with 9 bases between them. CDR3 DNA sequence: TGTGCCAGCAGCTTCGGGAACAACAATCAGCCCCAGCATTTT. It translates to CASSFGNNNQPQHF.